Shown below are 5 T cell receptor beta chains from a single sample sequenced in a study of identical twins. TCRdb redid the calling of the 5' RACE reads with MiXCR, one entry per CDR3 protein. The table has hundreds of thousands of distinct CDR3 sequences, approximately 8% seen once; the top ten hold less than 2.5%. These data also formed part of another study, on yellow fever vaccine responses in identical twins.

The sequencing input was memory (CD45RO+) T cells sorted from blood. The receptor source for this set is a woman aged 18-29 years in good health.

In its sample, this clonotype was seen a few times. The chain couples TRBV24-1 to TRBJ2-1; D perhaps matches TRBD2 (5 bases). V lost 7 bases and J 6 bases, leaving 9 bases between the germline ends. This CDR3 contains 12 residues. CDR1 KGHDR and CDR2 SFDVKD come from the germline V gene. The CDR3 nucleotides read TGTGCCACCAGCTACCGGGGCAATGAGCAGTTCTTC. It encodes CATSYRGNEQFF.

This clonotype has a count of ten or more. The chain joins TRBV7-9 to TRBJ2-7; 12 positions match TRBD1. CDR1 is SEHNR, CDR2 FQNEAQ, per germline (reference sequence). The V and J ends lost 5 bases and 4 bases, in that order; junction bases with no gene match: 6. The CDR3 extends over 15 amino acids. CDR3 DNA: TGTGCCAGCAGCGACGGGACAGGGGGCTCGTACGAGCAGTACTTC. Translation gives CASSDGTGGSYEQYF.

As regards this clonotype: Its ends do not fully match the called genes, so a read error is possible. The chain uses TRBV13 and TRBJ2-1; 9 bases map to TRBD2. The CDR3 is 15 residues long. The germline gives CDR1 PRHDT, CDR2 FYEKMQ (reference sequence). CDR3 coding DNA: TGTGCCAGCAGCTTCCGAGACCTGAGCTCTAGCGGGGCCAGCTTC. This sequence encodes CASSFRDLSSSGASF.

This clonotype occurred many times. The chain uses TRBV12-3 or TRBV12-4 and TRBJ2-3, with D tentatively TRBD1 or TRBD2 (5 bases each). Trimming stripped 7 bases from V and 0 bases from J, with 8 bases between. The CDR3 runs 13 residues. CDR3: CASTRDSTDTQYF. The CDR3, as DNA: TGTGCCAGCACCAGGGACAGCACAGATACGCAGTATTTT.

The chain has TRBV6-1 and TRBJ2-5, with 9 nucleotides matching TRBD2. Germline V CDR1 and CDR2: MNHNS, SASEGT. J gave up 5 bases and V 5 bases, and 6 bases lay outside the gene matches. The CDR3 spans 14 residues. CDR3 coding DNA: TGTGCCAGCAGTCCCGGGACTAGCTATGAGACCCAGTACTTC. It is translated as CASSPGTSYETQYF.